Shown below are 9 T cell receptor beta chains from a single sample sequenced in a study of blood T cell repertoires in COVID-19. The repertoire was sequenced with immunoSEQ multiplex PCR; TCRdb's copy has only in-frame clones and lacks some. Of 110,000 or so clones detected, 85% to 90% appear once; the ten largest clones hold 4.6%. The sample comprised peripheral blood. Every receptor here comes from a woman between 50 and 59 years old with acute or convalescent COVID-19.

The chain joins TRBV10-3 to TRBJ2-5, with no clear D. Trimming removed 3 bases from V and 2 bases from J, with 10 bases in between. The V gene's germline CDR1 is ENHRY and CDR2 SYGVKD. The length of the CDR3 is 14 residues. This chain's CDR3 is CAISERELQETQYF. The CDR3 DNA follows: TGTGCCATCAGTGAAAGAGAATTGCAAGAGACCCAGTACTTC.

This clone has more than one count but fewer than ten. The CDR3 region is CASSLPGNRIYEQYF. The CDR3 bases are TGTGCCAGCAGCCTCCCGGGAAACAGAATCTACGAGCAGTACTTC. This chain links TRBV11-2 with TRBJ2-7, with D perhaps TRBD2 (5 bases). Germline values: CDR1 SGHAT, CDR2 FQNNGV. V shed 5 bases and J shed 3 bases, with 17 bases lying between them. The CDR3 totals 15 residues. The variable domain in full, completed from reference TRBV11-2 and TRBJ2-7, reads EAGVAQSPRYKIIEKRQSVAFWCNPISGHATLYWYQQILGQGPKLLIQFQNNGVVDDSQLPKDRFSAERLKGVDSTLKIQPAKLEDSAVYLCASSLPGNRIYEQYFGPGTRLTVT.

The count of this clone is one. The genes are TRBV10-2 and TRBJ2-1, with 7 bases identical to TRBD2. J lost 8 bases, V lost 0 bases, and 4 bases had no gene match. Looked up from germline, CDR1 is WSHSY and CDR2 is SAAADI. CDR3 length equals 14 residues. CDR3 protein: CASSESTSWDEQFF. CDR3 in DNA: TGCGCCAGCAGTGAGTCGACTAGCTGGGATGAGCAGTTCTTC.

This clone was seen just once. The genes are TRBV3-1 (or the pseudogene TRBV3-2) and TRBJ1-6; 7 bases fit TRBD1. The CDR3 has 15 amino acids. Germline CDR1 reads LGHDT; CDR2 reads YNNKEL (reference sequence). J lost 14 bases, V lost 2 bases, and 12 bases had no gene match. The CDR3 DNA sequence: TGTGCCAGCAGCCAAACCTCCTCCGGGACAGTAGCCCTCCACTTT. Amino acid sequence: CASSQTSSGTVALHF.

The sample holds one count of this clone. The chain has TRBV11-2 and TRBJ1-4; D not resolved. CDR1 is SGHAT, CDR2 FQNNGV, per germline. V lost 5 bases, J lost 4 bases, and 14 bases lay in between. The CDR3 runs 15 residues. The DNA for the CDR3 is TGTGCCAGCAGCCCGCTCGACGGGATTAATGAAAAACTGTTTTTT. Protein: CASSPLDGINEKLFF.

The J gene is TRBJ2-1, the V gene TRBV5-1, with 8 positions matching TRBD2. CDR1 is SGHRS and CDR2 is YFSETQ in the germline V gene. J was trimmed by 8 bases and V by 0 bases; bases with no gene match: 13. The CDR3 has 17 residues. In DNA, the CDR3 is TGCGCCAGCAGCTTGGCCGTGGCAGACGGGGGGGCCGATGAGCAGTTCTTC. Translated: CASSLAVADGGADEQFF.

The genes are TRBV27 and TRBJ2-7; D not resolved. Germline V lookup: CDR1 MNHEY, CDR2 SMNVEV (reference sequence). V dropped 0 bases and J dropped 3 bases, with 9 bases sitting between them. The CDR3 length is 14 residues. For the CDR3, the DNA is TGTGCCAGCAGTTTATCGGTAGCCCGCTACGAGCAGTACTTC. It codes for CASSLSVARYEQYF.

This chain joins TRBV19 and TRBJ2-5; 8 bases are a match to TRBD1. Germline-derived CDR1 and CDR2 are LNHDA and SQIVND (reference sequence). CDR3 size: 14 residues. The trim removed 9 bases at V and 4 bases at J, leaving 10 bases unmatched. For the CDR3, the DNA is TGTGCCAGCGCCCACAGGGGGTTAGGAGAGACCCAGTACTTC. It is translated as CASAHRGLGETQYF.

The CDR3: CASSFVQVDTGELFF. CDR3 coding DNA: TGCGCCAGCAGCTTCGTGCAGGTTGACACCGGGGAGCTGTTTTTT. This rearrangement joins TRBV5-1 to TRBJ2-2; no firm D call. V shed 2 bases and J shed 3 bases, with 11 bases lying between them. This CDR3 has 15 amino acids. Germline CDR1 SGHRS, CDR2 YFSETQ.